One sample yielded the 28 T cell receptor beta chains listed below, sequenced in a study of blood T cell repertoires in COVID-19. Clones were read by immunoSEQ multiplex PCR, and TCRdb kept only the in-frame ones, dropping some. The table shows a few hundred thousand clones, with 90% occurring only once. Specimen: peripheral blood. Receptors were obtained from a woman between 40 and 50 years old with COVID-19, enrolled during active disease.

The rearrangement links TRBV7-2 to TRBJ1-1; D unclear. CDR1 SGHTA and CDR2 FQGNSA come from the germline V gene. The ends were cut back, 4 bases at V and 6 bases at J, with 18 bases in the middle. This CDR3 contains 15 residues. CDR3 DNA sequence: TGTGCCAGCAGCTCTCGAGGTGGGTGGGGAGCTGAAGCTTTCTTT. This encodes CASSSRGGWGAEAFF.

The sample holds one count of this clone. V is TRBV19 and J is TRBJ1-6; the D gene is possibly TRBD1 (5 bases). Trimming stripped 3 bases from V and 5 bases from J, with 11 bases between. CDR1 is LNHDA and CDR2 is SQIVND in the germline V gene (reference sequence). CDR3 length: 15 residues. Here the CDR3 DNA reads TGTGCCAGTAGTATCCGGCAGGGAAATAATTCACCCCTCCACTTT. Protein product: CASSIRQGNNSPLHF.

This clone was counted a few times. The V and J genes are TRBV7-2 and TRBJ1-5; TRBD1 agrees at 11 bases. V lost 5 bases and J lost 4; bases outside the gene matches: 4. CDR3 length: 15 amino acids. Germline V CDR1 and CDR2: SGHTA, FQGNSA. CDR3: CASSAGQGANQPQHF. CDR3 coding DNA: TGTGCCAGCAGCGCCGGACAGGGGGCGAATCAGCCCCAGCATTTT.

The rearrangement links TRBV28 to TRBJ2-5; D is uncertain. From germline, CDR1 is MDHEN and CDR2 SYDVKM. The CDR3 runs to 12 residues. Trimming removed 3 bases from V and 2 bases from J, with 4 bases in between. The CDR3 protein is CASSFPQETQYF. The CDR3 region has the DNA TGTGCCAGCAGTTTTCCACAAGAGACCCAGTACTTC.

V is TRBV29-1 and J is TRBJ2-7; the D gene is possibly TRBD2 (6 bases). The CDR3 covers 15 residues. Germline CDR1 and CDR2: SQVTM and ANQGSEA. V lost 7 bases, J lost 0 bases, and 19 bases lay in between. CDR3 in amino acids: CSAVRPAGSSYEQYF. CDR3 bases: TGCAGCGCCGTTCGACCGGCGGGGAGCTCCTACGAGCAGTACTTC.

CDR3 nucleotides: TGCAGCGCCAGACTAGCGCGGGCACAAGAGACCCAGTACTTC. This encodes CSARLARAQETQYF. This chain connects TRBV29-1 to TRBJ2-5, with 8 nucleotides matching TRBD2. V lost 7 bases to trimming and J lost 2 bases; unmatched junction nucleotides: 9. This CDR3 is built from 14 residues. CDR1 is SQVTM and CDR2 is ANQGSEA in the germline V gene.

The chain uses TRBV18 and TRBJ2-7, with D perhaps matching TRBD2 (5 bases). CDR3 length: 12 residues. Germline-derived CDR1 and CDR2 are KGHSH and LQKENI. V was pared by 1 base and J by 5 bases, with 6 bases between. The CDR3: CASSPLGDEQYF. The CDR3, as DNA: TGTGCCAGCTCACCACTGGGAGACGAGCAGTACTTC.

This clone occurred once. V is TRBV19 and J is TRBJ1-1; D is unclear. The CDR3 length is 14 residues. With 5 bases removed from V and 10 bases from J, the gap between germline ends came to 20 bases. Germline CDR1 LNHDA, CDR2 SQIVND (reference sequence). In DNA form, the CDR3 reads TGTGCCAGTAGTGCGTCCTCCAGGCCCCAAGGAGCTTTCTTT. This sequence encodes CASSASSRPQGAFF.

This chain connects TRBV28 to TRBJ1-2; the D gene is possibly TRBD1 (5 bases). The CDR3 has 13 amino acids. V dropped 2 bases and J dropped 8 bases, with 12 bases sitting between them. The germline V gene has CDR1 MDHEN and CDR2 SYDVKM. CDR3 sequence reads: CASSLIPQGGYTF. CDR3 coding DNA: TGTGCCAGCAGTTTAATCCCCCAGGGCGGCTACACCTTC.

CDR3 bases: TGTGCCAGCAGCCCCCGGGGGTCGAATCAGTTCGCGAACACCGGGGAGCTGTTTTTT. As protein: CASSPRGSNQFANTGELFF. This sequence joins TRBV7-3 and TRBJ2-2; TRBD2 might be the D (6 bases). The CDR3 is made up of 19 amino acids. CDR1 is SGHTA, CDR2 FQGTGA, per germline. The V end lost 5 bases, the J end lost 0 bases, and 22 bases lay between the germline ends. Filled out from reference TRBV7-3 and TRBJ2-2, the complete variable domain reads GAGVSQTPSNKVTEKGKYVELRCDPISGHTALYWYRQSLGQGPEFLIYFQGTGAADDSGLPNDRFFAVRPEGSVSTLKIQRTERGDSAVYLCASSPRGSNQFANTGELFFGEGSRLTVL.

This chain uses TRBV29-1 with TRBJ2-2, with D perhaps matching TRBD2 (6 bases). The length of the CDR3 is 11 residues. Germline V gene lookup returns CDR1 SQVTM and CDR2 ANQGSEA. V dropped 8 bases and J dropped 7 bases, with 11 bases sitting between them. Here the CDR3 reads CSLSRGGELFF. CDR3 bases: TGCAGCCTATCGCGGGGCGGGGAGCTGTTTTTT.

Only one count was recorded for this clone. The rearrangement links TRBV9 to TRBJ1-3; 7 bases are shared with TRBD1. The CDR3 extends over 17 amino acids. The germline gives CDR1 SGDLS, CDR2 YYNGEE. The trim removed 3 bases at V and 2 bases at J, leaving 11 bases unmatched. CDR3 sequence (DNA): TGTGCCAGCAGCGCGACCATATCAGGGGGACCTGGAAACACCATATATTTT. Protein product: CASSATISGGPGNTIYF.

This clone was detected a few times. The rearrangement links TRBV6-5 to TRBJ2-7; 9 bases are a match to TRBD1. The CDR3 extends over 13 amino acids. Looked up from germline, CDR1 is MNHEY and CDR2 is SVGAGI. V dropped 6 bases and J dropped 3; count of bases not matched to a gene: 3. The CDR3 protein is CASRDRGGYEQYF. For the CDR3, the DNA is TGTGCCAGCAGAGACAGGGGGGGCTACGAGCAGTACTTC.

Here the CDR3 DNA reads TGTGCCAGCAGTATGGGAGGGGGTGGCATTCAGTACTTC. Its translation: CASSMGGGGIQYF. The chain combines TRBV13 with TRBJ2-4, with D perhaps TRBD2 (7 bases). This CDR3 has 13 amino acids. The V gene lost 6 bases and the J gene lost 9 bases, with 15 bases spanning the gap. Germline CDR1 and CDR2: PRHDT and FYEKMQ (reference sequence).

The V and J genes are TRBV3-1 (or the pseudogene TRBV3-2) and TRBJ2-1; 9 nucleotides line up with TRBD2. The CDR3 is 16 residues long. Trimming took 3 bases from V and 3 from J; bases not matched to a gene: 6. Germline CDR1 is LGHDT and CDR2 is YNNKEL (reference sequence). CDR3 sequence reads: CASSHLSAGGYNEQFF. CDR3 coding DNA: TGTGCCAGCAGCCATCTATCAGCGGGAGGCTACAATGAGCAGTTCTTC.

This clone showed up just a few times. The chain couples TRBV28 to TRBJ2-1, with TRBD2 matching 11 bases. This CDR3 comprises 16 residues. V was pared by 7 bases and J by 9 bases, with 14 bases of the junction left unmatched. Germline CDR1 reads MDHEN; CDR2 reads SYDVKM. The chain's CDR3 is CASIPGTSGVRGEQFF. The CDR3 region has the DNA TGTGCCAGCATTCCCGGGACTAGCGGCGTACGTGGTGAGCAGTTCTTC.

The chain carries TRBV5-5 and TRBJ2-7, with 7 nucleotides matching TRBD2. After removal of 0 bases from V and 0 bases from J, the junction contained 6 bases not matched to a gene. CDR3 length equals 16 residues. Germline values: CDR1 SGHKS, CDR2 YYEKEE (reference sequence). The CDR3: CASSLEGRVTSYEQYF. The CDR3 nucleotides are TGTGCCAGCAGCTTGGAGGGGAGGGTTACCTCCTACGAGCAGTACTTC.

This chain links TRBV6-1 with TRBJ1-1; 8 bases are shared with TRBD1. The CDR3 is made up of 19 amino acids. V shed 1 base and J 2 bases; nucleotides not matched to a gene: 15. In germline, CDR1 is MNHNS, CDR2 SASEGT. The CDR3: CASSEEGVGYGTGNTEAFF. CDR3 in DNA: TGTGCCAGCAGTGAAGAAGGGGTAGGATACGGGACAGGAAACACTGAAGCTTTCTTT.

V and J are TRBV10-2 and TRBJ2-7; TRBD1 aligns across 7 bases. The germline gives CDR1 WSHSY, CDR2 SAAADI. Trimming removed 2 bases from V and 2 bases from J; junction bases left unmatched: 9. The CDR3 is made up of 16 amino acids. This CDR3 is CASSENLGQKTYEQYF. In nucleotides, the CDR3 is TGCGCCAGCAGTGAGAATTTGGGACAGAAGACCTACGAGCAGTACTTC.

V usage is TRBV2 and J usage is TRBJ1-1; tentatively, D is TRBD1 (5 bases). CDR3 size: 14 residues. Trimming shortened V by 0 bases and J by 5 bases, and 10 bases separated the two germline ends. Germline V lookup: CDR1 SNHLY, CDR2 FYNNEI. The CDR3 DNA reads as TGTGCCAGCAGTGAAGCGCTTCGGGGGACTGAAGCTTTCTTT. Translated: CASSEALRGTEAFF.

Only one count was recorded for this clone. The chain has TRBV24-1 and TRBJ1-1; unclear D gene. Germline CDR1 reads KGHDR; CDR2 reads SFDVKD. V lost 3 bases to trimming and J lost 1 base, with 5 bases between them. This CDR3 region has 13 residues. The CDR3 coding sequence is TGTGCCACCAGTGATATGGCGAACACTGAAGCTTTCTTT. This codes for CATSDMANTEAFF.

Concerning this clone: At the DNA level, this CDR3 is encoded by other sequences in the same sample as well. The V call is TRBV5-1, the J call TRBJ2-7; 11 positions match TRBD1. The CDR3 loop spans 14 amino acids. Germline V CDR1 and CDR2: SGHRS, YFSETQ. Trimming removed 5 bases from V and 3 bases from J; junction bases left unmatched: 4. CDR3 sequence (DNA): TGCGCCAGCAGACCCGGGACAGGGGGCTACGAGCAGTACTTC. It specifies CASRPGTGGYEQYF.

The V gene is TRBV7-3, the J gene TRBJ2-1; the D gene is possibly TRBD1 (5 bases). The V gene lost 5 bases and the J gene lost 6 bases, with 17 bases spanning the gap. The CDR3 spans 15 residues. CDR1 SGHTA and CDR2 FQGTGA come from the germline V gene. For the CDR3, the DNA is TGTGCCAGCAGCCTTCAGGGCGGCCCTACCAATGAGCAGTTCTTC. Its protein is CASSLQGGPTNEQFF.

CDR3 coding DNA: TGTGCCAGCAGTTTACCCGGACAGAACACCGGGGAGCTGTTTTTT. Its protein is CASSLPGQNTGELFF. This chain uses TRBV6-2 or TRBV6-3 with TRBJ2-2; D might be TRBD1 (5 bases). The CDR3 covers 15 residues. The V and J ends lost 4 bases and 1 base respectively, with 10 bases between them. The germline CDR1 and CDR2 sequences are MNHEY and SVGEGT.

This clone was seen a single time. The chain uses TRBV28 and TRBJ1-4, with a weak D call TRBD1 (5 bases). The CDR3 has 13 amino acids. Germline V lookup: CDR1 MDHEN, CDR2 SYDVKM. Trimming left V 3 bases short and J 8 bases short, with 10 bases between. This chain's CDR3 is CASSLPGLEKLFF. CDR3 nucleotides: TGTGCCAGCAGTTTGCCAGGGTTGGAAAAACTGTTTTTT.

The rearrangement uses TRBV5-4 and TRBJ1-6; D call uncertain. The CDR3 is 16 amino acids. Germline lookup yields CDR1 SGHNT and CDR2 YYREEE (reference sequence). The ends were cut back, 0 bases at V and 10 bases at J, with 17 bases in the middle. Here the CDR3 reads CASSLELDAGGSPLHF. The CDR3 DNA reads TGTGCCAGCAGCTTGGAATTGGATGCGGGAGGATCACCCCTCCACTTT.

This chain connects TRBV19 to TRBJ2-1, with a tentative D call TRBD2 (6 bases). V was clipped by 0 bases and J by 9 bases, with 15 bases between them. The germline V gene has CDR1 LNHDA and CDR2 SQIVND (reference sequence). CDR3 length equals 15 residues. This CDR3 is CASSIEPRTIGEQFF. The CDR3 DNA sequence: TGTGCCAGTAGTATAGAGCCCCGGACTATCGGTGAGCAGTTCTTC.

V usage is TRBV18 and J usage is TRBJ2-7, with D possibly being TRBD1 (5 bases). The CDR3 covers 14 residues. V was trimmed by 3 bases and J by 6 bases, leaving 15 bases between them. Per the germline V gene, CDR1 is KGHSH and CDR2 is LQKENI. The CDR3 DNA reads TGTGCCAGCTCACCCCTCCGGGCTCAGGGCGAGCAGTACTTC. Amino acid sequence: CASSPLRAQGEQYF.